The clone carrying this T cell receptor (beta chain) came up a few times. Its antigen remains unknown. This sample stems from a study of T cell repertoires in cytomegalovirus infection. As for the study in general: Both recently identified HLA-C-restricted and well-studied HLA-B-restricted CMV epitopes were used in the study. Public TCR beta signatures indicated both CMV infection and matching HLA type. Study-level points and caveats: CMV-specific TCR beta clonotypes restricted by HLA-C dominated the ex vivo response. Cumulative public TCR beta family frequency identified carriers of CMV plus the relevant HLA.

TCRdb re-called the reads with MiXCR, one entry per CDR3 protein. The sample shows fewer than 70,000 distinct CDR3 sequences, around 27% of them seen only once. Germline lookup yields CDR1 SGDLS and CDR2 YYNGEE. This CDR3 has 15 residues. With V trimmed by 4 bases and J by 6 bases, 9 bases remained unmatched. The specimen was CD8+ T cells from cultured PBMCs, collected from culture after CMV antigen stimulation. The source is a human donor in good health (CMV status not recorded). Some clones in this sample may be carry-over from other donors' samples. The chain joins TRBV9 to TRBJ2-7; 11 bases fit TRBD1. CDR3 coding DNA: TGTGCCAGCAGCCCCCGGGGGGGGACAGGGGGCGAGCAGTACTTC. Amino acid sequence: CASSPRGGTGGEQYF.